This TCR beta chain was sequenced during a study of T cell responses to AZD1222 COVID-19 vaccine. Study outcomes and limitations: The peak T cell response came first, and repertoires were sampled only after it.

As to this clone: Its matching antigen is unknown.

Only in-frame clones appear in the TCRdb table, and some are missing; sequencing was by immunoSEQ multiplex PCR. The sample shows about 130,000 clones, 80% to 95% of them seen only once. V gave up 5 bases and J gave up 4 bases, with 11 bases separating them. This CDR3 contains 13 residues. Germline loops: CDR1 SNHLY, CDR2 FYNNEI. The sample in question was peripheral blood, obtained 28 days after the second AZD1222 dose. The gene calls are TRBV2 and TRBJ1-2; D possibly corresponds to TRBD1 (5 bases). The origin of this receptor is an adult who received the AZD1222 COVID-19 vaccine. In DNA form, the CDR3 reads TGTGCCAGCAGTACCCAGGGTATCTATGGCTACACCTTC. It translates to CASSTQGIYGYTF. Filled out from reference TRBV2 and TRBJ1-2, the complete variable domain reads EPEVTQTPSHQVTQMGQEVILRCVPISNHLYFYWYRQILGQKVEFLVSFYNNEISEKSEIFDDQFSVERPDGSNFTLKIRSTKLEDSAMYFCASSTQGIYGYTFGSGTRLTVV.